Here is one T cell receptor beta chain with its context. Original methodology: Amplification from reference gene primers served as the basis for estimated nucleated cell counts. Measured with immunoSEQ multiplex PCR; TCRdb has only the in-frame clones, and not every one. Clone size and the V and J calls come from that table; the DNA yielded D and trimming. The table shows about 89,000 clones, with over 65% occurring only once. These data originate in a study of blood T cell repertoires in COVID-19. About the study: Italy, Spain and the United States were the sources of the convalescent and acute COVID-19 samples. PBMCs, B-cell-depleted T cells, or T cells were the source of the cDNA or gDNA that made up the material.

V lost 5 bases and J 10 bases, leaving 12 bases between the germline ends. Per the germline V gene, CDR1 is MGHDK and CDR2 is SYGVNS. The CDR3 runs to 13 residues. The V call is TRBV25-1, the J call TRBJ1-6, with D perhaps TRBD1 (6 bases). The TCR originated in a human donor in a cohort sampled during active COVID-19. Sequencing was carried out using peripheral blood. The CDR3 DNA is TGTGCCAGCAGTATGACAGGACCCTCACCCCTCCACTTT. This sequence encodes CASSMTGPSPLHF.